This is a list of T cell receptor beta chains from one sample in a study of blood T cell repertoires in COVID-19. Data came from immunoSEQ multiplex PCR; TCRdb stores just in-frame clones and leaves some out. The table has 95,000 to 120,000 clones, around 64% seen once. Sequenced input: peripheral blood. These receptors were obtained from a woman aged 40 to 55 with acute or convalescent COVID-19. Each CDR3 is given with its conserved first and last residue. The D gene is left open where the match is weak. Part of the rows lack a size; the others show once, few, many or a class for expanded clones.

-,TRBJ2-1,TRBV28,-,TGTGCCAGCAGTTTAACATCCTACAATGAGCAGTTCTTC,CASSLTSYNEQFF
-,TRBJ1-5,TRBV27,-,TGTGCCAGCAGTTTATATGGAACAGCCCATAGCAATCAGCCCCAGCATTTT,CASSLYGTAHSNQPQHF
few,TRBJ1-5,TRBV28,TRBD1,TGTGCCAGCAGTTCGGGACAGGGCGGCAATCAGCCCCAGCATTTT,CASSSGQGGNQPQHF
-,TRBJ1-1,TRBV24-1,-,TGTGCCACCAGTGTCTCTGGCAGCACTGAAGCTTTCTTT,CATSVSGSTEAFF
-,TRBJ1-2,TRBV4-1,-,TGCGCCAGCAGCCCGCAGGGTCTTAACTATGGCTACACCTTC,CASSPQGLNYGYTF
-,TRBJ1-4,TRBV10-2,-,TGCGCCACCATGCCCGCCAGCCGGGGGTTTGGGGGTAATGAAAAACTGTTTTTT,CATMPASRGFGGNEKLFF
-,TRBJ2-5,TRBV12-3/TRBV12-4,TRBD1,TGTGCCAGCCGGACAGGGGTTCAAGAGACCCAGTACTTC,CASRTGVQETQYF
-,TRBJ1-4,TRBV30,TRBD1,TGTGCCTGGAGTGACAGGGGTAAGGATGAAAAACTGTTTTTT,CAWSDRGKDEKLFF
few,TRBJ1-5,TRBV4-1,-,TGCGCCAGCAGCCCGGGGGGTCAGCCCCAGCATTTT,CASSPGGQPQHF
many,TRBJ1-4,TRBV4-1,TRBD1,TGCGCCAGCAGCCATGTGGGACAGTCTAATGAAAAACTGTTTTTT,CASSHVGQSNEKLFF
once,TRBJ2-3,TRBV29-1,-,TGCAGCGTAGACGGACGGGGTAGCACAGATACGCAGTATTTT,CSVDGRGSTDTQYF